Below are 20 T cell receptor beta chains sequenced from a single sample in a study of cytomegalovirus exposure and HLA in healthy donors. The study ran its PCR with 60 Vbeta and 13 Jbeta primers. The assay was immunoSEQ multiplex PCR, and TCRdb's table has in-frame clones only and misses some. The data hold about 150,000 clones, with about four fifths observed a single time. The sample was PBMCs. The receptors stem from a boy between 2 and 10 years old in good health and CMV-seronegative.

V is TRBV6-5 and J is TRBJ2-5; 9 bases agree with TRBD1. After removal of 4 bases from V and 11 bases from J, the junction contained 14 bases not matched to a gene. There are 15 residues in the CDR3. The germline V gene encodes CDR1 MNHEY and CDR2 SVGAGI. For the CDR3, the DNA is TGTGCCAGCAGTTCAGACCGGGACAGGGCTACCCGTCAGTACTTC. This encodes CASSSDRDRATRQYF.

V gene TRBV19 combines with J gene TRBJ1-5; a weak D match, TRBD1 (5 bases). The CDR3 extends over 14 amino acids. In germline, CDR1 is LNHDA, CDR2 SQIVND (reference sequence). The V and J ends lost 0 bases and 5 bases respectively, with 8 bases between them. The CDR3 DNA follows: TGTGCCAGTAGTATAGAAGGGGTCGATCAGCCCCAGCATTTT. Protein sequence: CASSIEGVDQPQHF.

The genes are TRBV6-1 and TRBJ2-3, with TRBD1 identical over 9 bases. The V and J ends lost 6 bases and 9 bases, in that order; junction bases with no gene match: 7. Germline V gene lookup returns CDR1 MNHNS and CDR2 SASEGT. The CDR3 is made up of 13 amino acids. In DNA, the CDR3 is TGTGCCAGCAGGGACAGGGGAGGTATAACGCAGTATTTT. Translated: CASRDRGGITQYF.

The CDR3 nucleotides are TGTGCCAGCAGAAAGGGGGGGTCCTACGAGCAGTACTTC. This gives the protein CASRKGGSYEQYF. The chain carries TRBV28 and TRBJ2-7, with D possibly TRBD2 on 7 matching bases. The CDR3 covers 13 residues. Per germline, CDR1 MDHEN and CDR2 SYDVKM. V lost 6 bases and J lost 1, with 10 bases in between. The complete variable domain, with remaining parts taken from reference TRBV28 and TRBJ2-7, reads DVKVTQSSRYLVKRTGEKVFLECVQDMDHENMFWYRQDPGLGLRLIYFSYDVKMKEKGDIPEGYSVSREKKERFSLILESASTNQTSMYLCASRKGGSYEQYFGPGTRLTVT.

The V gene is TRBV19, the J gene TRBJ2-7; D is undetermined. The ends were cut back, 0 bases at V and 4 bases at J, with 7 bases in the middle. The CDR3 runs 13 residues. Per germline, CDR1 LNHDA and CDR2 SQIVND (reference sequence). The CDR3: CASSIDWQYEQYF. The CDR3, as DNA: TGTGCCAGTAGTATAGACTGGCAGTACGAGCAGTACTTC.

The chain links TRBV27 to TRBJ1-1, with D possibly matching TRBD1 (6 bases). The CDR3 runs 16 residues. V was trimmed by 2 bases and J by 5 bases, leaving 18 bases between them. Germline loops: CDR1 MNHEY, CDR2 SMNVEV (reference sequence). In DNA form, the CDR3 reads TGTGCCAGCAGTTTACTCTCAGCAGGGGCGAGGACTGAAGCTTTCTTT. It codes for CASSLLSAGARTEAFF.

The rearrangement links TRBV6-6 to TRBJ2-2; no reliable D call. Per the germline V gene, CDR1 is MNHNY and CDR2 is SVGAGI (reference sequence). The CDR3 runs to 12 residues. Trimming removed 6 bases from V and 10 bases from J, with 12 bases in between. The CDR3 DNA sequence: TGTGCCAGCAGGTCGTCACTTCTGGAGCTGTTTTTT. This codes for CASRSSLLELFF.

This chain joins TRBV5-1 and TRBJ2-1; D is perhaps TRBD1 (6 bases). Germline V gene sequence: CDR1 SGHRS, CDR2 YFSETQ. The CDR3 extends over 15 amino acids. Trimming took off 0 bases at V and 5 bases at J, with 12 bases between the two ends. As DNA, the CDR3 is TGCGCCAGCAGCTTGGGTTCAGGGGACCACAATGAGCAGTTCTTC. It is translated as CASSLGSGDHNEQFF.

The V and J genes are TRBV7-3 and TRBJ1-1, with D hard to call. CDR1 SGHTA and CDR2 FQGTGA come from the germline V gene. This CDR3 has 13 residues. With 5 bases removed from V and 0 bases from J, the gap between germline ends came to 7 bases. The CDR3 protein is CASSPRVNTEAFF. CDR3 DNA sequence: TGTGCCAGCAGCCCACGGGTGAACACTGAAGCTTTCTTT.

This clone was observed a handful of times. This chain uses TRBV5-1 with TRBJ2-1; no reliable D call. The CDR3 length is 17 residues. Trimming cost V 4 bases and J 1 base, with 18 bases left between them. Germline-derived CDR1 and CDR2 are SGHRS and YFSETQ. CDR3 region: CASSRPESGGSYNEQFF. In DNA, the CDR3 is TGCGCCAGCAGCCGCCCTGAATCTGGCGGATCCTACAATGAGCAGTTCTTC.

CDR3 protein: CAISDYTSGHYEQYF. The CDR3 DNA sequence: TGTGCCATCAGTGATTATACTAGCGGACACTACGAGCAGTACTTC. The V and J genes are TRBV10-3 and TRBJ2-7, with 8 bases that match TRBD2. Germline CDR1 is ENHRY and CDR2 is SYGVKD. V lost 3 bases to trimming and J lost 3 bases; unmatched junction nucleotides: 7. The length of the CDR3 is 15 residues.

The J gene is TRBJ1-1, the V gene TRBV5-1; no definite D call. CDR3 length: 13 residues. Looked up from germline, CDR1 is SGHRS and CDR2 is YFSETQ. V lost 1 base and J 1 base, leaving 5 bases between the germline ends. This CDR3 reads CASSLHPNTEAFF. The DNA of the CDR3 is TGCGCCAGCAGCTTGCATCCGAACACTGAAGCTTTCTTT.

V and J are TRBV27 and TRBJ2-5; TRBD1 aligns across 9 bases. Germline CDR1 is MNHEY and CDR2 is SMNVEV (reference sequence). The CDR3 contains 16 residues. V lost 6 bases, J lost 5 bases, and 13 bases stayed unmatched. CDR3 in amino acids: CASSAPPTGGRETQYF. The CDR3 DNA follows: TGTGCCAGCAGCGCCCCCCCAACAGGGGGCAGGGAGACCCAGTACTTC.

The chain uses TRBV6-5 and TRBJ1-5; D gene uncertain. The CDR3 has 15 amino acids. The germline V and J ends were trimmed by 6 bases and 0 bases, with 12 bases remaining between them. Per germline, CDR1 MNHEY and CDR2 SVGAGI. CDR3 DNA sequence: TGTGCCAGCAGCCTACGACACAATAGCAATCAGCCCCAGCATTTT. Its protein product is CASSLRHNSNQPQHF.

V is TRBV19 and J is TRBJ2-1, with D hard to call. The CDR3 has 14 amino acids. Trimming shortened V by 1 base and J by 12 bases, and 16 bases separated the two germline ends. Germline V gene sequence: CDR1 LNHDA, CDR2 SQIVND (reference sequence). As DNA, the CDR3 is TGTGCCAGTAGTATAGTATTTGACGGCCGCGGGCAGTTCTTC. Its protein product is CASSIVFDGRGQFF. Together with reference TRBV19 and TRBJ2-1, the CDR3 gives the full variable domain: DGGITQSPKYLFRKEGQNVTLSCEQNLNHDAMYWYRQDPGQGLRLIYYSQIVNDFQKGDIAEGYSVSREKKESFPLTVTSAQKNPTAFYLCASSIVFDGRGQFFGPGTRLTVL.

This sequence joins TRBV7-2 and TRBJ1-1, with a weak D call TRBD1 (5 bases). V was trimmed by 2 bases and J by 0 bases, leaving 13 bases between them. The CDR3 covers 16 residues. CDR1 SGHTA and CDR2 FQGNSA come from the germline V gene. For the CDR3, the DNA is TGTGCCAGCAGCTTATGGGGCAGCACAATGAACACTGAAGCTTTCTTT. Residues: CASSLWGSTMNTEAFF.

The V gene is TRBV11-3, the J gene TRBJ2-2; D is uncertain. The CDR3 has 13 amino acids. Trimming left V 5 bases short and J 4 bases short, with 8 bases between. Germline CDR1 is SGHNT and CDR2 is YENEEA. CDR3 DNA: TGTGCCAGCAGCCCCCATCCCACCGGGGAGCTGTTTTTT. As protein: CASSPHPTGELFF.

The CDR3 DNA is TGCGCCAGCAGTGGAGGAGGATACGGGAGGCAAATTAGCACAGATACGCAGTATTTT. Amino acid sequence: CASSGGGYGRQISTDTQYF. V gene TRBV10-2 combines with J gene TRBJ2-3; 7 bases are a match to TRBD2. The V and J ends lost 4 bases and 0 bases, in that order; junction bases with no gene match: 16. Germline CDR1 reads WSHSY; CDR2 reads SAAADI. CDR3 length equals 19 residues.

This clone was seen only a few times. The chain has TRBV6-1 and TRBJ1-1, with D possibly matching TRBD1 (5 bases). Germline V gene data show CDR1 as MNHNS and CDR2 as SASEGT. The CDR3 is 12 amino acids. Deletions cut 7 bases from V and 7 bases from J, with 13 bases between. The DNA of the CDR3 is TGTGCCAGCACTACAACAAGGGGTGAAGCTTTCTTT. It translates to CASTTTRGEAFF.

The rearrangement uses TRBV10-3 and TRBJ2-7, with 8 bases lining up with TRBD1. The CDR3 extends over 16 amino acids. V lost 2 bases and J lost 5; bases outside the gene matches: 11. Germline V gene lookup returns CDR1 ENHRY and CDR2 SYGVKD. CDR3: CAISETGTGRLDEQYF. CDR3 nucleotide sequence: TGTGCCATCAGTGAGACCGGGACAGGCCGATTAGACGAGCAGTACTTC.